This is a list of T cell receptor beta chains from one sample in a study of T cells in Graves' hyperthyroidism and ophthalmopathy. TCRdb re-derived calls from the multiplex PCR reads in MiXCR, one entry per CDR3 protein. The table has roughly 200,000 distinct CDR3 sequences, approximately 16% seen once. Source material: blood. The receptor set was obtained from a woman aged 45-60 years with Graves' hyperthyroidism. CDR3s include the opening cysteine and the closing phenylalanine or tryptophan. Each record gives: D gene, J gene, V gene, clone size, CDR3 DNA, CDR3 protein. The D gene is left open where the match is weak. Size values are once, few and many counts, or a class for expanded clones, and some rows have none.

d_call: TRBD1
j_call: TRBJ2-4
v_call: TRBV20-1
clone_size: few
cdr3_nt: TGCAGTGCTAGGACAGGGGGCGAGACCAAAAACATTCAGTACTTC
cdr3_aa: CSARTGGETKNIQYF

d_call: NA
j_call: TRBJ1-1
v_call: TRBV10-2
clone_size: many
cdr3_nt: TGCGCCAGCAGTGACCCTGAGACTGAAGCTTTCTTT
cdr3_aa: CASSDPETEAFF

d_call: NA
j_call: TRBJ2-1
v_call: TRBV9
clone_size: few
cdr3_nt: TGTGCCAGCAGCCCCTCTGCAGGGGTGGACAATGAGCAGTTCTTC
cdr3_aa: CASSPSAGVDNEQFF

d_call: NA
j_call: TRBJ2-1
v_call: TRBV6-5
clone_size: NA
cdr3_nt: TGTGCCAGCAGTTACGCGGGACTCCCAACGGCAAATGAGCAGTTCTTC
cdr3_aa: CASSYAGLPTANEQFF

d_call: NA
j_call: TRBJ1-5
v_call: TRBV5-1
clone_size: few
cdr3_nt: TGCGCCAGCAGCTTGGACCCCACGGGGCCGAATCAGCCCCAGCATTTT
cdr3_aa: CASSLDPTGPNQPQHF

d_call: NA
j_call: TRBJ2-5
v_call: TRBV2
clone_size: NA
cdr3_nt: TGTGCCAGCAGGGACCGGGCCCGGAAAACCTATCAAGAGACCCAGTACTTC
cdr3_aa: CASRDRARKTYQETQYF

d_call: NA
j_call: TRBJ2-3
v_call: TRBV5-1
clone_size: many
cdr3_nt: TGCGCCAGCAGCTTGGGACAGCCGACCAGCACAGATACGCAGTATTTT
cdr3_aa: CASSLGQPTSTDTQYF

d_call: TRBD2
j_call: TRBJ2-1
v_call: TRBV20-1
clone_size: few
cdr3_nt: TGCAGTGCGGGGGGGACTAGCGGGAGTGGTTGGAATGAGCAGTTCTTC
cdr3_aa: CSAGGTSGSGWNEQFF

d_call: NA
j_call: TRBJ2-3
v_call: TRBV27
clone_size: many
cdr3_nt: TGTGCCAGCAGTTTCAGGGGCACTACGCAGTATTTT
cdr3_aa: CASSFRGTTQYF

d_call: TRBD2
j_call: TRBJ2-3
v_call: TRBV20-1
clone_size: NA
cdr3_nt: TGCAGTGTGGAGACTAGCGGGAGGAATGCAGATACGCAGTATTTT
cdr3_aa: CSVETSGRNADTQYF

d_call: NA
j_call: TRBJ2-5
v_call: TRBV7-2
clone_size: NA
cdr3_nt: TGTGCCAGCAGCTTACAGGGGACCCGGGAGACCCAGTACTTC
cdr3_aa: CASSLQGTRETQYF

d_call: TRBD2
j_call: TRBJ2-3
v_call: TRBV5-6
clone_size: few
cdr3_nt: TGTGCCAGCAGCTTGGTTGGCGGGGGGTTCACAGATACGCAGTATTTT
cdr3_aa: CASSLVGGGFTDTQYF

d_call: NA
j_call: TRBJ2-2
v_call: TRBV29-1
clone_size: many
cdr3_nt: TGCAGCGTCCGACGTCAGGGCACCGGGGAGCTGTTTTTT
cdr3_aa: CSVRRQGTGELFF

d_call: TRBD2
j_call: TRBJ2-5
v_call: TRBV14
clone_size: NA
cdr3_nt: TGTGCCAGCAGCCCTTCGGGAGGGCCCTATCAGTACTTC
cdr3_aa: CASSPSGGPYQYF

d_call: NA
j_call: TRBJ2-2
v_call: TRBV12-3/TRBV12-4
clone_size: few
cdr3_nt: TGTGCCAGCACTTTCGAAACTCCCCGGGACTTCCTCAGGTCCGGGGAGCTGTTTTTT
cdr3_aa: CASTFETPRDFLRSGELFF

d_call: NA
j_call: TRBJ2-3
v_call: TRBV7-2
clone_size: NA
cdr3_nt: TGTGCCAGCAGCTCCTCCCTTACTCCCGTAGATACGCAGTATTTT
cdr3_aa: CASSSSLTPVDTQYF

d_call: NA
j_call: TRBJ2-7
v_call: TRBV7-9
clone_size: many
cdr3_nt: TGTGCCAGCAGCTCTGAGGACAGATTCTACGAGCAGTACTTC
cdr3_aa: CASSSEDRFYEQYF

d_call: NA
j_call: TRBJ1-1
v_call: TRBV7-9
clone_size: NA
cdr3_nt: TGTGCCAGCAGCCCCTCGATTGGGGCAACCAACACTGAAGCTTTCTTT
cdr3_aa: CASSPSIGATNTEAFF

d_call: NA
j_call: TRBJ2-1
v_call: TRBV5-6
clone_size: few
cdr3_nt: TGTGCCAGCAGCGGGAGACTACCTGAGCAGTTCTTC
cdr3_aa: CASSGRLPEQFF

d_call: NA
j_call: TRBJ1-5
v_call: TRBV18
clone_size: NA
cdr3_nt: TGTGCCAGCTCACCAGATGCCAACAGGAATCAGCCCCAGCATTTT
cdr3_aa: CASSPDANRNQPQHF

d_call: TRBD2
j_call: TRBJ2-7
v_call: TRBV28
clone_size: many
cdr3_nt: TGTGCCGGCTCACCTCAGACTAGCGGCTACTCCTACGAGCAGTACTTC
cdr3_aa: CAGSPQTSGYSYEQYF

d_call: NA
j_call: TRBJ1-2
v_call: TRBV28
clone_size: many
cdr3_nt: TGTGCCAGCAGTTTGGGAGGGGGAAACTATGGCTACACCTTC
cdr3_aa: CASSLGGGNYGYTF

d_call: NA
j_call: TRBJ1-4
v_call: TRBV28
clone_size: few
cdr3_nt: TGTGCCAGCAGTTTGTATTGGGGGAATAATGAAAAACTGTTTTTT
cdr3_aa: CASSLYWGNNEKLFF

d_call: NA
j_call: TRBJ2-7
v_call: TRBV14
clone_size: few
cdr3_nt: TGTGCCAGCAGCCAATTAGGTGTTCTCAACGAGCAGTACTTC
cdr3_aa: CASSQLGVLNEQYF

d_call: NA
j_call: TRBJ1-3
v_call: TRBV3-1
clone_size: few
cdr3_nt: TGTGCCAGCAGCCAAGAGGGGGGCAGACTCTCTGGAAACACCATATATTTT
cdr3_aa: CASSQEGGRLSGNTIYF

d_call: TRBD2
j_call: TRBJ2-1
v_call: TRBV3-1
clone_size: few
cdr3_nt: TGTGCCAGCAGCCAAGTTAGAACGGGAGGTTTCTACAATGAGCAGTTCTTC
cdr3_aa: CASSQVRTGGFYNEQFF

d_call: TRBD1
j_call: TRBJ2-1
v_call: TRBV6-2/TRBV6-3
clone_size: many
cdr3_nt: TGTGCCAGCAGTAGTTCCGGGACAGGGTTCAACGGTGAGCAGTTCTTC
cdr3_aa: CASSSSGTGFNGEQFF

d_call: NA
j_call: TRBJ2-5
v_call: TRBV7-9
clone_size: NA
cdr3_nt: TGTGCCAGCAGCCCCCGTTGGACCCAAGAGACCCAGTACTTC
cdr3_aa: CASSPRWTQETQYF

d_call: NA
j_call: TRBJ1-2
v_call: TRBV6-1
clone_size: few
cdr3_nt: TGTGCCAGCACCCTAGGGGGTTATGGCTACACCTTC
cdr3_aa: CASTLGGYGYTF